The 31 T cell receptor beta chains in this list originate from one sample, sequenced in a study of siplizumab effects on memory and regulatory T cells. TCRdb keeps only in-frame clones here, not all; method: immunoSEQ multiplex PCR. The sample shows over 85,000 clones, roughly 90% of them seen only once. The specimen was CD4+ T cells sorted from blood. The receptors derive from a human donor in good health.

This chain links TRBV29-1 with TRBJ2-3, with D perhaps given as TRBD1 or TRBD2 (7 bases each). Trimming shortened V by 2 bases and J by 3 bases, and 15 bases separated the two germline ends. This CDR3 is 15 amino acids long. In germline, CDR1 is SQVTM, CDR2 ANQGSEA. The CDR3 sequence: CSVEPSGGETDTQYF. In nucleotides, the CDR3 is TGCAGCGTTGAACCGTCAGGGGGGGAGACAGATACGCAGTATTTT.

At least ten counts were recorded for this clone. V is TRBV11-2 and J is TRBJ2-4; TRBD2 might be the D (5 bases). V was cut by 3 bases and J by 6 bases, with 12 bases left in between. The CDR3 runs to 14 residues. Germline CDR1 reads SGHAT; CDR2 reads FQNNGV. The CDR3 DNA reads as TGTGCCAGCAGCTTGGACTTAACAGTAAACATTCAGTACTTC. It codes for CASSLDLTVNIQYF. The variable domain in full, completed from reference TRBV11-2 and TRBJ2-4, reads EAGVAQSPRYKIIEKRQSVAFWCNPISGHATLYWYQQILGQGPKLLIQFQNNGVVDDSQLPKDRFSAERLKGVDSTLKIQPAKLEDSAVYLCASSLDLTVNIQYFGAGTRLSVL.

The CDR3 DNA follows: TGTGCCAGCAGTTACGGGGGTGTGGGAGAAAAACTGTTTTTT. It yields the protein CASSYGGVGEKLFF. The V gene is TRBV6-6, the J gene TRBJ1-4, with D tentatively TRBD1 (5 bases). The CDR3 contains 14 residues. Between the trimmed V and J ends, which lost 2 bases and 8 bases, there was a span of 12 bases. CDR1 is MNHNY, CDR2 SVGAGI, per germline (reference sequence).

This clone was seen only once. V and J are TRBV5-1 and TRBJ2-5; possibly TRBD1 for D (5 bases). V was pared by 0 bases and J by 4 bases, with 13 bases between. The CDR3 contains 15 residues. Germline lookup yields CDR1 SGHRS and CDR2 YFSETQ. The CDR3 is CASSLGFAGIETQYF. The CDR3 DNA is TGCGCCAGCAGCTTGGGATTTGCAGGGATAGAGACCCAGTACTTC.

This chain joins TRBV6-5 and TRBJ1-3; D is undetermined. This CDR3 has 14 amino acids. Germline V gene sequence: CDR1 MNHEY, CDR2 SVGAGI. V dropped 7 bases and J dropped 4 bases, with 14 bases sitting between them. CDR3 DNA sequence: TGTGCCAGCACCACCAACACGCAGGGAAACACCATATATTTT. Translating gives CASTTNTQGNTIYF.

This chain uses TRBV29-1 with TRBJ2-2; 7 nucleotides agree with TRBD1. Germline V gene lookup returns CDR1 SQVTM and CDR2 ANQGSEA. V shed 6 bases and J 4 bases; nucleotides not matched to a gene: 11. CDR3 size: 15 residues. This CDR3 is CSVPTGARSTGELFF. CDR3 nucleotides: TGCAGCGTCCCTACAGGGGCGCGCAGCACCGGGGAGCTGTTTTTT.

This clone has a handful of counts. The chain has TRBV18 and TRBJ1-5; D is unclear. Trimming removed 4 bases at V and 7 bases at J, with 8 bases between. CDR3 size: 12 residues. Germline values: CDR1 KGHSH, CDR2 LQKENI. In DNA form, the CDR3 reads TGTGCCAGCTCACTAGAAGGACAGCCCCAGCATTTT. This gives the protein CASSLEGQPQHF.

The chain is built from TRBV21-1 and TRBJ2-3. TRBV21-1 is given as a pseudogene. CDR3 length: 15 residues. Here the CDR3 DNA reads TGTGCCAGCTTCAACGGTGGGATTAGTACAGATACGCAGTATTTT. This translates into CASFNGGISTDTQYF.

The chain is built from TRBV5-1 and TRBJ2-2, with 8 bases aligning to TRBD1. This CDR3 region has 16 residues. The germline V gene encodes CDR1 SGHRS and CDR2 YFSETQ. V dropped 3 bases and J dropped 3; count of bases not matched to a gene: 7. DNA for the CDR3: TGCGCCAGCAGCTCGGACAGGGCTTTGGACACCGGGGAGCTGTTTTTT. Its protein product is CASSSDRALDTGELFF.

This sequence joins TRBV4-1 and TRBJ2-1; tentative D call: TRBD1 (6 bases). The V gene's germline CDR1 is MGHRA and CDR2 YSYEKL. Trimming removed 2 bases from V and 3 bases from J, with 11 bases in between. This CDR3 comprises 15 residues. The CDR3 sequence is CASSQRMDSYNEQFF. For the CDR3, the DNA is TGCGCCAGCAGCCAAAGAATGGACAGCTACAATGAGCAGTTCTTC.

The genes are TRBV15 and TRBJ2-3, with D tentatively TRBD2 (5 bases). The ends were cut back, 5 bases at V and 4 bases at J, with 22 bases in the middle. This CDR3 is built from 17 residues. Germline-derived CDR1 and CDR2 are LNHNV and YYDKDF (reference sequence). The chain's CDR3 is CATSGARRSWYPDTQYF. The CDR3 DNA is TGTGCCACCAGCGGAGCCAGGAGGAGTTGGTATCCAGATACGCAGTATTTT. Full variable domain (rest looked up from reference TRBV15 and TRBJ2-3): DAMVIQNPRYQVTQFGKPVTLSCSQTLNHNVMYWYQQKSSQAPKLLFHYYDKDFNNEADTPDNFQSRRPNTSFCFLDIRSPGLGDTAMYLCATSGARRSWYPDTQYFGPGTRLTVL.

The chain recombines TRBV4-1 with TRBJ1-5; no definite D call. The CDR3 is 14 amino acids. The V end was cut by 3 bases, the J end by 3 bases, with 9 bases between. The V gene's germline CDR1 is MGHRA and CDR2 YSYEKL. CDR3 DNA: TGCGCCAGCAGCCAGTACAGCCTCAATCAGCCCCAGCATTTT. This gives the protein CASSQYSLNQPQHF.

The chain carries TRBV19 and TRBJ2-5; D might be TRBD1 or TRBD2, each matching 5 bases. The CDR3 runs to 16 residues. The V end lost 5 bases, the J end lost 1 base, and 17 bases lay between the germline ends. CDR1 is LNHDA and CDR2 is SQIVND in the germline V gene (reference sequence). In DNA form, the CDR3 reads TGTGCCAGTAGTCCTCGAGGGGCGGGCTCCCAAGAGACCCAGTACTTC. Its translation is CASSPRGAGSQETQYF.

The rearrangement links TRBV7-2 to TRBJ2-7; D may be TRBD1 (6 bases). CDR1 SGHTA and CDR2 FQGNSA come from the germline V gene. Trimming stripped 5 bases from V and 0 bases from J, with 20 bases between. The CDR3 loop spans 17 amino acids. CDR3 bases: TGTGCCAGCAGCCGGCGGGTACTGAGGGGGTCCTCCTACGAGCAGTACTTC. Protein product: CASSRRVLRGSSYEQYF.

The rearrangement uses TRBV20-1 and TRBJ2-1, with D hard to call. CDR1 DFQATT and CDR2 SNEGSKA come from the germline V gene (reference sequence). Trimming cost V 3 bases and J 6 bases, with 3 bases left between them. This CDR3 has 10 amino acids. As DNA, the CDR3 is TGCAGTGCTAGCAGCAATGAGCAGTTCTTC. It encodes CSASSNEQFF.

The chain carries TRBV11-2 and TRBJ2-1, with 8 bases aligning to TRBD1. CDR1 and CDR2 (germline): SGHAT, FQNNGV. The trim removed 3 bases at V and 8 bases at J, leaving 6 bases unmatched. The CDR3 runs 14 residues. CDR3 in DNA: TGTGCCAGCAGCTTCGACAGGGGTGGGCATGAGCAGTTCTTC. Its translation: CASSFDRGGHEQFF.

The chain has TRBV4-1 and TRBJ2-7, with 7 bases aligning to TRBD1. Germline lookup yields CDR1 MGHRA and CDR2 YSYEKL. After removal of 2 bases from V and 3 bases from J, the junction contained 10 bases not matched to a gene. CDR3 length equals 16 residues. Written as DNA, the CDR3 is TGCGCCAGCAGCCAAAACCCAGACAGGGTCCTCTACGAGCAGTACTTC. Translating it yields CASSQNPDRVLYEQYF.

This chain links TRBV5-1 with TRBJ2-5; D might be TRBD2 (5 bases). There are 14 residues in the CDR3. The germline V gene has CDR1 SGHRS and CDR2 YFSETQ. Trimming took off 1 base at V and 3 bases at J, with 10 bases between the two ends. CDR3 sequence reads: CASSLNDGEETQYF. CDR3 DNA sequence: TGCGCCAGCAGCTTGAATGACGGGGAAGAGACCCAGTACTTC.

V and J are TRBV5-6 and TRBJ2-5; D is possibly TRBD1 (5 bases). This CDR3 contains 13 residues. Germline V gene data show CDR1 as SGHDT and CDR2 as YYEEEE. Trimming pared 5 bases from V and 5 bases from J, leaving 13 bases between. The CDR3 DNA reads as TGTGCCAGCAGTCCTGTGGGGCGGGAGACCCAGTACTTC. It encodes CASSPVGRETQYF.

The CDR3: CASSPGHGGEQYF. Here the CDR3 DNA reads TGTGCCAGTAGTCCGGGGCATGGGGGAGAGCAGTACTTC. The chain links TRBV19 to TRBJ2-7; TRBD1 or TRBD2 may be the D gene (5 bases each). CDR1 LNHDA and CDR2 SQIVND come from the germline V gene (reference sequence). This CDR3 comprises 13 residues. V lost 5 bases to trimming and J lost 7 bases, with 15 bases between them.

The rearrangement joins TRBV13 to TRBJ2-2, with D unclear. The CDR3 consists of 12 residues. V lost 2 bases to trimming and J lost 8 bases, with 6 bases between them. CDR1 is PRHDT, CDR2 FYEKMQ, per germline (reference sequence). The CDR3 DNA reads TGTGCCAGCAGCTTAAGTTCTGGGGAGCTGTTTTTT. Its protein is CASSLSSGELFF. Full variable domain (rest looked up from reference TRBV13 and TRBJ2-2): AAGVIQSPRHLIKEKRETATLKCYPIPRHDTVYWYQQGPGQDPQFLISFYEKMQSDKGSIPDRFSAQQFSDYHSELNMSSLELGDSALYFCASSLSSGELFFGEGSRLTVL.

The chain uses TRBV5-4 and TRBJ1-2; D may be TRBD1 (6 bases). Germline CDR1 reads SGHNT; CDR2 reads YYREEE (reference sequence). The length of the CDR3 is 15 residues. The V end lost 4 bases, the J end lost 2 bases, and 15 bases lay between the germline ends. Here the CDR3 reads CASSRPQGTNYGYTF. Here the CDR3 DNA reads TGTGCCAGCAGCAGACCACAGGGTACAAACTATGGCTACACCTTC.

The chain recombines TRBV5-6 with TRBJ1-1, with D possibly being TRBD1 (6 bases). V shed 2 bases and J shed 0 bases, with 14 bases lying between them. Germline values: CDR1 SGHDT, CDR2 YYEEEE. The CDR3 extends over 16 amino acids. CDR3 nucleotides: TGTGCCAGCAGCTTCCGACAGGTTAAAATGAACACTGAAGCTTTCTTT. Translation: CASSFRQVKMNTEAFF. The variable domain in full, completed from reference TRBV5-6 and TRBJ1-1, reads DAGVTQSPTHLIKTRGQQVTLRCSPKSGHDTVSWYQQALGQGPQFIFQYYEEEERQRGNFPDRFSGHQFPNYSSELNVNALLLGDSALYLCASSFRQVKMNTEAFFGQGTRLTVV.

The chain links TRBV5-1 to TRBJ2-3, with D perhaps being TRBD1 or TRBD2 (5 bases each). The CDR3 length is 15 residues. V lost 2 bases and J lost 5, with 15 bases in between. Germline CDR1 is SGHRS and CDR2 is YFSETQ. The CDR3 coding sequence is TGCGCCAGCAGCTTTTCGGGGACCGAGGGAGATACGCAGTATTTT. Translation: CASSFSGTEGDTQYF.

This clone was detected only once. The rearrangement uses TRBV30 and TRBJ2-3; D possibly corresponds to TRBD2 (6 bases). Trimming shortened V by 3 bases and J by 4 bases, and 8 bases separated the two germline ends. Germline-derived CDR1 and CDR2 are GTSNPN and SVGIG (reference sequence). This CDR3 has 12 amino acids. CDR3: CAWSGSADTQYF. In DNA, the CDR3 is TGTGCCTGGAGCGGGAGCGCAGATACGCAGTATTTT.

The chain joins TRBV5-1 to TRBJ2-7; tentatively, D is TRBD2 (5 bases). CDR1 and CDR2 (germline): SGHRS, YFSETQ. V was cut by 4 bases and J by 3 bases, with 17 bases left in between. This CDR3 is 15 amino acids long. The CDR3 spells CASSPGLSTIYEQYF. DNA of the CDR3: TGCGCCAGCAGCCCAGGACTGTCTACGATCTACGAGCAGTACTTC.

The chain employs TRBV6-6 and TRBJ1-5, with D maybe TRBD1 (5 bases). The germline V gene encodes CDR1 MNHNY and CDR2 SVGAGI (reference sequence). There are 15 residues in the CDR3. Trimming pared 3 bases from V and 5 bases from J, leaving 14 bases between. CDR3 nucleotides: TGTGCCAGCAGTTATGAGGGGCTCCCTCATCAGCCCCAGCATTTT. It yields the protein CASSYEGLPHQPQHF.

The V gene is TRBV2, the J gene TRBJ1-5; D perhaps matches TRBD1 (6 bases). Deletions cut 4 bases from V and 2 bases from J, with 18 bases between. Looked up from germline, CDR1 is SNHLY and CDR2 is FYNNEI. This CDR3 has 17 amino acids. The CDR3: CASSANQGRIGNQPQHF. The CDR3, as DNA: TGTGCCAGCAGTGCTAACCAGGGGAGGATTGGCAATCAGCCCCAGCATTTT.

The chain couples TRBV5-1 to TRBJ2-1, with D possibly being TRBD2 (6 bases). The CDR3 extends over 14 amino acids. Trimming removed 3 bases from V and 7 bases from J, with 14 bases in between. Looked up from germline, CDR1 is SGHRS and CDR2 is YFSETQ. The CDR3 here is CASSSGLRMNEQFF. Here the CDR3 DNA reads TGCGCCAGCAGCTCGGGACTTCGTATGAATGAGCAGTTCTTC.

The chain carries TRBV27 and TRBJ1-3; the D is unclear. Trimming stripped 3 bases from V and 2 bases from J, with 5 bases between. The length of the CDR3 is 13 residues. Germline V CDR1 and CDR2: MNHEY, SMNVEV (reference sequence). In DNA, the CDR3 is TGTGCCAGCAGTTTGTTGGCTGGAAACACCATATATTTT. This sequence encodes CASSLLAGNTIYF.

This rearrangement joins TRBV13 to TRBJ2-7; TRBD2 agrees at 10 bases. The V gene end was trimmed by 7 bases and the J gene end by 1 base; junction bases not matched to a gene: 10. CDR1 and CDR2 (germline): PRHDT, FYEKMQ (reference sequence). CDR3 length: 16 amino acids. CDR3 residues: CASMLGPSGSSYEQYF. The CDR3 DNA is TGTGCCAGCATGTTGGGGCCTAGCGGGAGTTCCTACGAGCAGTACTTC. The complete variable domain, with remaining parts taken from reference TRBV13 and TRBJ2-7, reads AAGVIQSPRHLIKEKRETATLKCYPIPRHDTVYWYQQGPGQDPQFLISFYEKMQSDKGSIPDRFSAQQFSDYHSELNMSSLELGDSALYFCASMLGPSGSSYEQYFGPGTRLTVT.